Listed below are T cell receptor beta chains from one sample, sequenced in a study of radiotherapy plus CTLA-4 blockade in lung cancer. TCRdb's table, derived via immunoSEQ multiplex PCR, lists solely in-frame clones and lacks some. Of over 85,000 clones listed, under 85% are singletons. Source: peripheral blood, taken from a patient treated with radiotherapy plus ipilimumab. These receptors originate from a human donor with non-small cell lung cancer who had a partial response to radiotherapy plus ipilimumab. Some clones in this sample may be carry-over from other donors' samples. The CDR3 runs from the conserved cysteine through the conserved F or W. The order of the fields is V gene, D gene, clone size, J gene, CDR3 DNA, CDR3 protein. The D gene is left open where the match is weak. Size values are once, few and many counts, or a class for expanded clones, and some rows have none.

V: TRBV18; D: TRBD1; size: NA; J: TRBJ1-3; DNA: TGTGCCAGCTCACCCGACAGGGGGCCAGGAAACACCATATATTTT; CDR3: CASSPDRGPGNTIYF
V: TRBV5-1; D: NA; size: NA; J: TRBJ1-6; DNA: TGCGCCAGCAGGCCCGACCCAGGGAGGAACGGATCACCCCTCCACTTT; CDR3: CASRPDPGRNGSPLHF
V: TRBV13; D: TRBD1; size: few; J: TRBJ2-7; DNA: TGTGCCAGCAGCTTATTAATAGGGACAGGGGCTGGCGAGCAGTACTTC; CDR3: CASSLLIGTGAGEQYF
V: TRBV28; D: NA; size: many; J: TRBJ2-1; DNA: TGTGCCAGCAGCACAACCCTGGACAGCTACTACTACAATGAGCAGTTCTTC; CDR3: CASSTTLDSYYYNEQFF
V: TRBV5-6; D: NA; size: NA; J: TRBJ2-3; DNA: TGTGCCAGCAGCTCGGTTGGAAGCGGAGGGCGAAACACAGATACGCAGTATTTT; CDR3: CASSSVGSGGRNTDTQYF
V: TRBV6-6; D: NA; size: few; J: TRBJ1-5; DNA: TGTGCCAGCAGTTACCCAGGGCAGCCCCAGCATTTT; CDR3: CASSYPGQPQHF
V: TRBV6-1; D: TRBD1; size: NA; J: TRBJ2-7; DNA: TGTGCCAGTCAAAGGACAGGGCCCCCTGAGCAGTACTTC; CDR3: CASQRTGPPEQYF
V: TRBV9; D: NA; size: NA; J: TRBJ2-1; DNA: TGTGCCAGCAGCCCTGAACAGGGATCGAAGTTCTTC; CDR3: CASSPEQGSKFF
V: TRBV29-1; D: TRBD2; size: NA; J: TRBJ2-4; DNA: TGCAGCGTTAGTCAAACTAGCGGGGGTTTAGCTGGCCAGTACTTC; CDR3: CSVSQTSGGLAGQYF
V: TRBV5-4; D: NA; size: NA; J: TRBJ1-1; DNA: TGTGCCAGCAGAGGTATTCCAGGGGCTCTTGAAGCTTTCTTT; CDR3: CASRGIPGALEAFF
V: TRBV6-5; D: TRBD1; size: NA; J: TRBJ1-2; DNA: TGTGCCACCGGGGACAGGGGGCCCTTGAACTATGGCTACACCTTC; CDR3: CATGDRGPLNYGYTF
V: TRBV28; D: TRBD1; size: NA; J: TRBJ2-1; DNA: TGTGCCAGCAGTTTGGGGACAGGGGAGGAAACCTACAATGAGCAGTTCTTC; CDR3: CASSLGTGEETYNEQFF
V: TRBV6-6; D: NA; size: NA; J: TRBJ1-1; DNA: TGTGCCAGCAGTTACCCCAGGGGAGCCAACACTGAAGCTTTCTTT; CDR3: CASSYPRGANTEAFF
V: TRBV7-2; D: NA; size: NA; J: TRBJ1-5; DNA: TGTGCCAGCAGCTTAGATCTACGGGTCAGACCAAATCAGCCCCAGCATTTT; CDR3: CASSLDLRVRPNQPQHF
V: TRBV5-6; D: TRBD2; size: once; J: TRBJ2-3; DNA: TGTGCCAGCAGCCCCTTTGGACTAGCGGGGGGCGCAGATACGCAGTATTTT; CDR3: CASSPFGLAGGADTQYF
V: TRBV5-1; D: TRBD1; size: NA; J: TRBJ1-4; DNA: TGCGCCAGCAGCTCCGGGACAGGGGATGGGAATGAAAAACTGTTTTTT; CDR3: CASSSGTGDGNEKLFF
V: TRBV15; D: TRBD1; size: few; J: TRBJ2-7; DNA: TGTGCCACCAGCAGACAACCGGGACAGGGGTACGAGCAGTACTTC; CDR3: CATSRQPGQGYEQYF
V: TRBV7-9; D: NA; size: NA; J: TRBJ2-1; DNA: TGTGCCAGCAGCAAAGGGGTCAATTACAATGAGCAGTTCTTC; CDR3: CASSKGVNYNEQFF
V: TRBV6-1; D: TRBD1; size: NA; J: TRBJ2-3; DNA: TGTGCCAGCATTAGGACAGGGCGCACAGATACGCAGTATTTT; CDR3: CASIRTGRTDTQYF
V: TRBV7-9; D: TRBD1; size: NA; J: TRBJ1-2; DNA: TGTGCCAGCAGCCTAACCGGGACAGGGATCTATGGCTACACCTTC; CDR3: CASSLTGTGIYGYTF
V: TRBV11-2; D: NA; size: NA; J: TRBJ1-4; DNA: TGTGCCAGCAGCTTCGACAGCCTTAATGAAAAACTGTTTTTT; CDR3: CASSFDSLNEKLFF
V: TRBV4-2; D: TRBD1; size: NA; J: TRBJ2-2; DNA: TGTGCCAGCGCGAAGGGGACAGGGGATACCGGGGAGCTGTTTTTT; CDR3: CASAKGTGDTGELFF
V: TRBV2; D: TRBD1; size: NA; J: TRBJ1-1; DNA: TGTGCCAGCATAGACAGGGGGTCGATCACTGAAGCTTTCTTT; CDR3: CASIDRGSITEAFF
V: TRBV30; D: TRBD1; size: NA; J: TRBJ1-2; DNA: TGTGCCTCAGACAGGGTGGTAGGAAGGTATGGCTACACCTTC; CDR3: CASDRVVGRYGYTF
V: TRBV1; D: NA; size: NA; J: TRBJ2-4; DNA: TGCACCAGCGTCCCCGGGACTAGCGGGTTTAGGGCCCTTAAAAACATTCAGTACTTC; CDR3: CTSVPGTSGFRALKNIQYF
V: TRBV29-1; D: TRBD1; size: NA; J: TRBJ2-3; DNA: TGCAGCGTAGATGACAGGGGCCTCGGCACAGATACGCAGTATTTT; CDR3: CSVDDRGLGTDTQYF
V: TRBV19; D: TRBD1; size: NA; J: TRBJ2-2; DNA: TGTGCCAGTAGAGCCCCACCCGGGACAGGGGGCAATGCGAAGTCCGGGGAGCTGTTTTTT; CDR3: CASRAPPGTGGNAKSGELFF
V: TRBV25-1; D: TRBD1; size: NA; J: TRBJ2-5; DNA: TGTGCCAGCAGTGAATCCCGGACAGGGTTGGAGACCCAGTACTTC; CDR3: CASSESRTGLETQYF
V: TRBV7-2; D: NA; size: once; J: TRBJ1-4; DNA: TGTGCCAGCAGCTTAGCCCAAGTGGGAGGCGGTGAAAAACTGTTTTTT; CDR3: CASSLAQVGGGEKLFF
V: TRBV30; D: TRBD1; size: NA; J: TRBJ2-1; DNA: TGTGCCTGGAGTGTAAGGACAGGGGGCTACAATGAGCAGTTCTTC; CDR3: CAWSVRTGGYNEQFF
V: TRBV6-6; D: TRBD1; size: once; J: TRBJ1-5; DNA: TGTGCCAGCAGTTACTCCGACAGGGCCTACCAGCCCCAGCATTTT; CDR3: CASSYSDRAYQPQHF
V: TRBV7-6; D: NA; size: NA; J: TRBJ2-1; DNA: TGTGCCAGCAGACGGCTAGCTGTTGATGAGCAGTTCTTC; CDR3: CASRRLAVDEQFF
V: TRBV7-9; D: NA; size: few; J: TRBJ1-3; DNA: TGTGCCAGCAGCGAGGGGACAACTGGAAACACCATATATTTT; CDR3: CASSEGTTGNTIYF
V: TRBV19; D: NA; size: few; J: TRBJ2-1; DNA: TGTGCCAGTAGTATACAAGATGGGGCACACAATGAGCAGTTCTTC; CDR3: CASSIQDGAHNEQFF
V: TRBV7-3; D: NA; size: once; J: TRBJ2-2; DNA: TGTGCCAGCAGCTTTAACGGGAACACCGGGGAGCTGTTTTTT; CDR3: CASSFNGNTGELFF
V: TRBV29-1; D: TRBD1; size: NA; J: TRBJ2-1; DNA: TGCAGCGTTGACGGGACAGGGTGGGGCAATGAGCAGTTCTTC; CDR3: CSVDGTGWGNEQFF
V: TRBV9; D: NA; size: few; J: TRBJ1-6; DNA: TGTGCCAGCAGCGCGCAGGGGCGGTCCCTCCACTTT; CDR3: CASSAQGRSLHF
V: TRBV30; D: TRBD1; size: NA; J: TRBJ1-2; DNA: TGTGCCTGGGGGGCAGGACAGGGGGCCACCTTC; CDR3: CAWGAGQGATF
V: TRBV7-9; D: TRBD2; size: once; J: TRBJ2-7; DNA: TGTGCCAGCAGCCTTAGGACTAGCGAGTTATACGAGCAGTACTTC; CDR3: CASSLRTSELYEQYF